The sequence of this TCR beta chain was determined in a study of T cell responses to AZD1222 COVID-19 vaccine. Broader study findings: The study reported that nearly half of spike-specific TCRs target unmutated variant regions.

A note on this clone: Its antigen is currently unknown.

The method was immunoSEQ multiplex PCR; TCRdb's version includes in-frame clones alone and lacks a portion of them. The data show 95,000 to 150,000 clones, with around 84% seen just once and about a quarter held by the top ten. J gave up 4 bases and V 1 base, and 9 bases lay outside the gene matches. Germline CDR1 reads LGHNA; CDR2 reads YSLEER. The CDR3 totals 16 residues. The chain uses TRBV4-3 and TRBJ1-2; TRBD1 matches 7 bases. Sequenced here: peripheral blood, sampled 28 days after the second AZD1222 dose. This TCR was recovered from an adult who received the AZD1222 COVID-19 vaccine. The DNA of the CDR3 is TGCGCCAGCAGCCAAGGTACAGGGGTCCTAACCTATGGCTACACCTTC. Its protein is CASSQGTGVLTYGYTF.